Shown below are 32 T cell receptor beta chains from a single sample sequenced in a study of identifying expanded T cells in peripheral blood. Clones were sequenced by immunoSEQ multiplex PCR, and TCRdb holds only the in-frame ones, with some missing. The sample holds 81,000 or so clones, roughly 84% seen once. Sequenced input: blood. These receptors all come from a person between 18 and 75 years old in good health.

The J gene is TRBJ2-3, the V gene TRBV29-1, with TRBD2 identical over 8 bases. The CDR3 is made up of 14 amino acids. V was clipped by 2 bases and J by 3 bases; unmatched bases: 4. The germline V gene encodes CDR1 SQVTM and CDR2 ANQGSEA. The CDR3 DNA sequence: TGCAGCGTTGAATCGAGCGGGAGTACAGATACGCAGTATTTT. Encoded protein: CSVESSGSTDTQYF.

This clone appeared a few times. The rearrangement joins TRBV2 to TRBJ2-2; tentatively, D is TRBD2 (6 bases). Trimming removed 4 bases from V and 6 bases from J, with 18 bases in between. Germline CDR1 SNHLY, CDR2 FYNNEI. The CDR3 is 16 residues long. The CDR3 coding sequence is TGTGCCAGCAGTGTATTAGGCGGGATAAGCGCCGGGGAGCTGTTTTTT. Translated, it gives CASSVLGGISAGELFF. The variable domain in full, completed from reference TRBV2 and TRBJ2-2, reads EPEVTQTPSHQVTQMGQEVILRCVPISNHLYFYWYRQILGQKVEFLVSFYNNEISEKSEIFDDQFSVERPDGSNFTLKIRSTKLEDSAMYFCASSVLGGISAGELFFGEGSRLTVL.

The chain recombines TRBV4-2 with TRBJ2-3; D is ambiguous. The germline gives CDR1 LGHNA, CDR2 YNFKEQ. Trimming stripped 0 bases from V and 2 bases from J, with 18 bases between. The CDR3 spans 18 residues. The CDR3 protein is CASSQEGLWPPDTDTQYF. The CDR3 region has the DNA TGTGCCAGCAGCCAAGAAGGGCTCTGGCCCCCCGACACAGATACGCAGTATTTT.

This chain joins TRBV5-6 and TRBJ2-7; D uncertain. The V and J ends lost 1 base and 3 bases respectively, with 14 bases between them. Germline CDR1 reads SGHDT; CDR2 reads YYEEEE. The length of the CDR3 is 15 residues. CDR3 sequence: CASSLLWAADYEQYF. The CDR3 DNA is TGTGCCAGCAGCTTGTTGTGGGCCGCTGACTACGAGCAGTACTTC. Full variable domain (remainder filled in from reference TRBV5-6 and TRBJ2-7): DAGVTQSPTHLIKTRGQQVTLRCSPKSGHDTVSWYQQALGQGPQFIFQYYEEEERQRGNFPDRFSGHQFPNYSSELNVNALLLGDSALYLCASSLLWAADYEQYFGPGTRLTVT.

There are a few counts of this clone. The chain recombines TRBV4-2 with TRBJ1-2, with D unresolved. This CDR3 is 20 amino acids long. CDR1 is LGHNA, CDR2 YNFKEQ, per germline. V was cut by 0 bases and J by 3 bases, with 26 bases left in between. The CDR3 loop reads CASSQDRWVVSTSVDYGYTF. The DNA for the CDR3 is TGTGCCAGCAGCCAAGATCGCTGGGTGGTCTCTACTAGTGTGGACTATGGCTACACCTTC.

The V and J genes are TRBV15 and TRBJ2-3; D perhaps matches TRBD2 (5 bases). The length of the CDR3 is 16 residues. The V end lost 0 bases, the J end lost 0 bases, and 10 bases lay between the germline ends. Germline CDR1 is LNHNV and CDR2 is YYDKDF (reference sequence). The CDR3 coding sequence is TGTGCCACCAGCAGAGAGAGAACGGGAAGCACAGATACGCAGTATTTT. Translating it yields CATSRERTGSTDTQYF.

The chain couples TRBV7-6 to TRBJ2-3; 7 positions match TRBD2. The CDR3 consists of 14 residues. CDR1 and CDR2 (germline): SGHVS, FNYEAQ. V was clipped by 8 bases and J by 4 bases; unmatched bases: 9. The CDR3: CASGGEGPADTQYF. The CDR3 coding sequence is TGTGCCAGCGGAGGGGAGGGCCCCGCAGATACGCAGTATTTT.

The chain has TRBV6-5 and TRBJ2-1; 10 nucleotides agree with TRBD1. This CDR3 has 13 amino acids. With 6 bases clipped from V and 10 bases from J, the junction kept 6 bases outside the gene matches. Germline loops: CDR1 MNHEY, CDR2 SVGAGI. As DNA, the CDR3 is TGTGCCAGCAGAAGACAGGGGGCTGGGGAGCAGTTCTTC. It codes for CASRRQGAGEQFF.

CDR3 nucleotide sequence: TGTGCCAGCAGCCCGTTGACAGGGAGAAACACCGGGGAGCTGTTTTTT. It codes for CASSPLTGRNTGELFF. The chain has TRBV7-2 and TRBJ2-2; TRBD1 aligns across 7 bases. J gave up 2 bases and V 5 bases, and 8 bases lay outside the gene matches. The CDR3 is 16 residues long. Germline values: CDR1 SGHTA, CDR2 FQGNSA.

This clone was counted once. The chain has TRBV6-5 and TRBJ2-5, with D possibly TRBD1 on 6 matching bases. The CDR3 runs 15 residues. V was trimmed by 4 bases and J by 2 bases, leaving 14 bases between them. The germline CDR1 and CDR2 sequences are MNHEY and SVGAGI. The CDR3 loop reads CASSWGGQLQETQYF. The CDR3 nucleotides are TGTGCCAGCAGTTGGGGTGGACAGCTTCAAGAGACCCAGTACTTC.

The chain carries TRBV19 and TRBJ1-1; D is ambiguous. The germline V and J ends were trimmed by 6 bases and 3 bases, with 11 bases remaining between them. The CDR3 is made up of 13 amino acids. The germline CDR1 and CDR2 sequences are LNHDA and SQIVND (reference sequence). Written as DNA, the CDR3 is TGTGCCAGTAGCGACCAGGCCGACACTGAAGCTTTCTTT. Translating gives CASSDQADTEAFF.

A few counts support this clone. V and J are TRBV19 and TRBJ2-5; the D call may be TRBD1 or TRBD2 (5 bases each). The CDR3 extends over 13 amino acids. Germline CDR1 and CDR2: LNHDA and SQIVND (reference sequence). V shed 9 bases and J shed 5 bases, with 16 bases lying between them. CDR3 DNA: TGTGCCAGCAGGGATGGGGGTCGGGAGACCCAGTACTTC. Its protein product is CASRDGGRETQYF.

CDR3 loop: CASSLDFTGAYEQYF. CDR3 DNA sequence: TGTGCCAGCAGCTTAGATTTTACAGGGGCATACGAGCAGTACTTC. J is TRBJ2-7 and V is TRBV7-2, with TRBD1 identical over 7 bases. V lost 1 base and J lost 4; bases outside the gene matches: 7. Per the germline V gene, CDR1 is SGHTA and CDR2 is FQGNSA. CDR3 length: 15 residues.

This clone has only a few counts. The V call is TRBV7-2, the J call TRBJ2-3; 9 bases are a match to TRBD2. J gave up 1 base and V 5 bases, and 4 bases lay outside the gene matches. This CDR3 spans 15 amino acids. The germline gives CDR1 SGHTA, CDR2 FQGNSA. The CDR3 DNA reads as TGTGCCAGCAGCCCCCGACTAGCGGGCACAGATACGCAGTATTTT. Translating it yields CASSPRLAGTDTQYF.

The gene calls are TRBV28 and TRBJ2-5; D is possibly TRBD2 (6 bases). From germline, CDR1 is MDHEN and CDR2 SYDVKM. This CDR3 has 14 amino acids. Trimming shortened V by 7 bases and J by 4 bases, and 16 bases separated the two germline ends. This chain's CDR3 is CASTPLGGVETQYF. In DNA, the CDR3 is TGTGCCAGCACCCCCTTAGGAGGGGTAGAGACCCAGTACTTC.

The rearrangement uses TRBV7-9 and TRBJ1-2; D gene ambiguous. Germline values: CDR1 SEHNR, CDR2 FQNEAQ (reference sequence). The V end lost 1 base, the J end lost 5 bases, and 11 bases lay between the germline ends. CDR3 size: 14 residues. CDR3 amino acids: CASSLVSENYGYTF. CDR3 DNA: TGTGCCAGCAGCTTAGTGTCCGAAAATTATGGCTACACCTTC.

The chain recombines TRBV2 with TRBJ2-2, with TRBD1 identical over 8 bases. Germline loops: CDR1 SNHLY, CDR2 FYNNEI. The V and J ends lost 6 bases and 7 bases, in that order; junction bases with no gene match: 7. This CDR3 has 14 amino acids. The CDR3 region is CASSGQGIGGELFF. CDR3 DNA: TGTGCCAGCAGCGGACAGGGTATTGGCGGGGAGCTGTTTTTT.

The genes are TRBV27 and TRBJ2-7, with D uncertain. Trimming took 0 bases from V and 4 from J, leaving 13 bases between them. The CDR3 spans 15 residues. The germline gives CDR1 MNHEY, CDR2 SMNVEV (reference sequence). CDR3 in amino acids: CASSLSGELIYEQYF. CDR3 in DNA: TGTGCCAGCAGTTTATCTGGCGAGCTAATTTACGAGCAGTACTTC.

V is TRBV5-5 and J is TRBJ2-1; 13 bases match TRBD2. V trimming: 2 bases; J trimming: 7 bases; junction bases outside the gene matches: 9. Germline V gene lookup returns CDR1 SGHKS and CDR2 YYEKEE (reference sequence). The CDR3 loop spans 17 amino acids. CDR3 residues: CASSFWTSGSWGNEQFF. The DNA of the CDR3 is TGTGCCAGCAGCTTCTGGACTAGCGGGAGCTGGGGGAATGAGCAGTTCTTC. Complete variable domain (other parts from reference TRBV5-5 and TRBJ2-1): DAGVTQSPTHLIKTRGQQVTLRCSPISGHKSVSWYQQVLGQGPQFIFQYYEKEERGRGNFPDRFSARQFPNYSSELNVNALLLGDSALYLCASSFWTSGSWGNEQFFGPGTRLTVL.

The chain couples TRBV19 to TRBJ2-1, with 10 bases aligning to TRBD1. CDR1 and CDR2 (germline): LNHDA, SQIVND (reference sequence). CDR3 size: 15 residues. V lost 7 bases, J lost 4 bases, and 7 bases stayed unmatched. The CDR3 region has the DNA TGTGCCAGTATCGCGGGACAGGGGAATTACAATGAGCAGTTCTTC. This translates into CASIAGQGNYNEQFF.

This clone was observed a single time. The chain has TRBV5-1 and TRBJ2-5; tentative D call: TRBD1 (6 bases). The CDR3 sequence is 12 residues long. The germline V gene has CDR1 SGHRS and CDR2 YFSETQ. Trimming cost V 2 bases and J 5 bases, with 7 bases left between them. The CDR3 region has the DNA TGCGCCAGCAGCTTCCAGGGGGAGACCCAGTACTTC. It translates to CASSFQGETQYF.

The chain employs TRBV10-3 and TRBJ2-7; maybe TRBD2 (5 bases). The V gene's germline CDR1 is ENHRY and CDR2 SYGVKD. Trimming stripped 10 bases from V and 5 bases from J, with 18 bases between. The CDR3 contains 13 residues. The CDR3 DNA follows: TGTGCCACGAAGGGCGGGCTAGACGACGAGCAGTACTTC. The encoded protein is CATKGGLDDEQYF.

This chain links TRBV6-1 with TRBJ2-3; no reliable D call. Germline values: CDR1 MNHNS, CDR2 SASEGT. The CDR3 has 14 amino acids. V was shortened by 1 base and J by 4 bases, with 9 bases between the two germline ends. Here the CDR3 DNA reads TGTGCCAGCAGTGAAGGGGTAGAGGCAGATACGCAGTATTTT. It specifies CASSEGVEADTQYF.

V and J are TRBV4-2 and TRBJ2-1; weak D call: TRBD1 (6 bases). V dropped 1 base and J dropped 6 bases, with 16 bases sitting between them. This CDR3 is built from 16 residues. CDR1 LGHNA and CDR2 YNFKEQ come from the germline V gene. CDR3 in amino acids: CASSQGGGIAGNEQFF. For the CDR3, the DNA is TGTGCCAGCAGCCAAGGAGGGGGAATAGCAGGCAATGAGCAGTTCTTC.

The DNA for the CDR3 is TGTGCCTGGAGTGTGGCTATGCCATACAATGAGCAGTTCTTC. As protein: CAWSVAMPYNEQFF. This rearrangement joins TRBV30 to TRBJ2-1; D gene ambiguous. The CDR3 spans 14 residues. Germline CDR1 reads GTSNPN; CDR2 reads SVGIG (reference sequence). V was clipped by 0 bases and J by 4 bases, with 10 bases between them.

The chain is built from TRBV10-3 and TRBJ1-4, with D unresolved. V gave up 3 bases and J gave up 7 bases, with 6 bases separating them. Germline CDR1 reads ENHRY; CDR2 reads SYGVKD. The CDR3 consists of 12 residues. CDR3 nucleotide sequence: TGTGCCATCAGTGATTATGGTGAAAAACTGTTTTTT. This encodes CAISDYGEKLFF.

This clone was seen just once. V gene TRBV5-5 combines with J gene TRBJ1-4; 8 positions agree with TRBD1. Trimming removed 4 bases from V and 5 bases from J; junction bases left unmatched: 7. CDR3 size: 15 residues. Germline lookup yields CDR1 SGHKS and CDR2 YYEKEE (reference sequence). The CDR3 region has the DNA TGTGCCAGCAGCATCGGGACAGGCGGGAATGAAAAACTGTTTTTT. As protein: CASSIGTGGNEKLFF.

The chain combines TRBV7-2 with TRBJ2-7; maybe TRBD2 (6 bases). CDR3 length equals 15 residues. Germline V gene sequence: CDR1 SGHTA, CDR2 FQGNSA. Trimming took off 3 bases at V and 2 bases at J, with 14 bases between the two ends. CDR3 in amino acids: CASSLGDPGAYEQYF. CDR3 in DNA: TGTGCCAGCAGCTTGGGGGACCCGGGGGCCTACGAGCAGTACTTC. The whole variable domain, filled in from reference TRBV7-2 and TRBJ2-7, reads GAGVSQSPSNKVTEKGKDVELRCDPISGHTALYWYRQSLGQGLEFLIYFQGNSAPDKSGLPSDRFSAERTGGSVSTLTIQRTQQEDSAVYLCASSLGDPGAYEQYFGPGTRLTVT.

This chain connects TRBV18 to TRBJ2-1, with 11 nucleotides matching TRBD1. The CDR3 covers 16 residues. V lost 4 bases to trimming and J lost 5 bases; unmatched junction nucleotides: 7. CDR1 and CDR2 (germline): KGHSH, LQKENI. CDR3: CASSLTGTGGNNEQFF. CDR3 nucleotides: TGTGCCAGCTCACTTACCGGGACAGGGGGAAACAATGAGCAGTTCTTC.

The chain employs TRBV7-2 and TRBJ1-1; D may be TRBD1 (6 bases). Germline assignment: CDR1 SGHTA and CDR2 FQGNSA. V lost 2 bases and J lost 6, with 13 bases in between. The CDR3 contains 14 residues. The DNA for the CDR3 is TGTGCCAGCAGCTTAACAACAGGGATACCTGAAGCTTTCTTT. It is translated as CASSLTTGIPEAFF.

The chain employs TRBV7-3 and TRBJ2-3; the match to TRBD2 covers 10 bases. CDR3 length equals 15 residues. V trimming: 5 bases; J trimming: 3 bases; junction bases outside the gene matches: 5. The germline gives CDR1 SGHTA, CDR2 FQGTGA. CDR3 bases: TGTGCCAGCAGCGCGGGTAGCGGGAGGACAGATACGCAGTATTTT. Amino acid sequence: CASSAGSGRTDTQYF.

This clone was seen just once. The V and J genes are TRBV28 and TRBJ1-1; D gene uncertain. The V gene lost 10 bases and the J gene lost 2 bases, with 8 bases spanning the gap. The CDR3 loop spans 11 amino acids. The germline gives CDR1 MDHEN, CDR2 SYDVKM. This CDR3 is CAIKVNTEAFF. CDR3 sequence (DNA): TGTGCCATTAAGGTTAACACTGAAGCTTTCTTT.